This entry concerns a single TCR beta chain. No cognate antigen has been identified for it. Base qualities were left out, and no much larger clone turns up one base away. This record comes from a study of blood T cell repertoires in COVID-19 (TCRdb year 2020). About the investigation overall: Samples covering the acute and convalescent phases of COVID-19 were provided by collaborators in the United States, Italy and Spain. The prospective study material was composed of cDNA or gDNA derived from T cells, B-cell-depleted T cells, or PBMCs. A de-identified subject ID, COVID-19 status, age in years and sex were almost always included in the sample metadata. The repertoires were made available in a free public database intended to serve as a resource for research on the immune response to SARS-CoV-2. Where HLA class I and class II types were available, the types were taken from metadata supplied by the sample provider, not from assay-based typing. The samples were drawn from two sources: the first 160 participants of the ongoing ImmuneRACE study, and fewer than 1,500 subjects contributed by 6 global collaborators. The dataset comprised deeply sampled blood TCRbeta repertoires from subjects exposed to, actively infected with, or recovered from COVID-19. Findings and caveats that apply to the study as a whole: Clinical and demographic metadata were provided uncurated, with the amount varying by source and participant.

Enrolling through a virtual design, the prospective study's participants ranged in age from roughly 18 to 95 years and lived across roughly 23 United States geographic areas. In the prospective study, participants were assigned to cohorts based on the clinical history participants reported in a screening survey and a study questionnaire. For ImmuneRACE Cohort 3, a participant was defined as recovered based on two consecutive negative NP/OP PCR tests, clearance by a healthcare professional, or resolution of symptoms. Mobile phlebotomists in the prospective study collected whole blood, serum and a nasopharyngeal or oropharyngeal swab from every participant. Over an approximately 2-month period, participants in the prospective study had the option of providing additional blood draws and questionnaires. Prospective study blood samples were shipped either frozen or at room temperature before DNA extraction.

TCRbeta CDR3 regions were amplified from genomic DNA by means of the immunoSEQ Assay, a bias-controlled multiplex PCR. The authors processed their data as follows. Within the assay, amplification of reference gene primers was used to estimate how many nucleated cells each sample contained. Sequence reads were collapsed and filtered to measure the absolute abundance of every unique TCRbeta CDR3 rearrangement. Productive Simpson clonality was computed per sample as the square root of Simpson's diversity index over productive rearrangements. TCRdb mirrors the immuneACCESS table, restricted to in-frame sequences. Some clones are absent from its copies; in checked studies, under half trace to an unresolved V gene, and the reason for the others is unknown. For V, J and clone size, that table is used; D and trimming come from the DNA. The sample data list about 350,000 clones, and roughly 84% of these were observed just once. Under 1.3% of the sample is taken by the ten largest.

Sequences SNHLY (CDR1) and FYNNEI (CDR2) are obtained from the germline V gene. Trimming removed 2 bases from V and 1 base from J; the gene matches leave 1 base unexplained. Including the terminal cysteine and phenylalanine, the CDR3 comprises 15 residues. Of all the DNA, just the CDR3 is kept, 45 bases in frame from base 1. Here the chain combines TRBV2 and TRBJ2-3, and 9 junctional nucleotides match TRBD2. Input material: PBMCs or T cells enriched from blood (not recorded which). The TCR sequence derives from a woman aged 25 to 39 who had recovered from COVID-19. The DNA sequence is TGTGCCAGCAGTGAATTAGCGGGGGGCACAGATACGCAGTATTTT. It specifies CASSELAGGTDTQYF.